This T cell receptor beta chain is from a study of CD8 T cells in ankylosing spondylitis. General study points: CD8+ by phenotype, disease-linked clones were relatively rare in peripheral blood. The clones that were linked to disease were reported to be significantly enriched in matched synovial fluid samples from ankylosing spondylitis patients. About 8 highly homologous variants made up a TCR beta motif, and this motif appeared characteristic of ankylosing spondylitis blood.

This clonotype was detected a few times. Its antigen remains unidentified. Germline V lookup: CDR1 SGHRS, CDR2 YFSETQ. There are 17 residues in the CDR3. V was clipped by 4 bases and J by 2 bases; unmatched bases: 6. Quantitative barcoded 5'-RACE was used to prepare TCR beta libraries. TCRdb re-derived calls from the 5' RACE reads in MiXCR, one entry per CDR3 protein. Of a few hundred thousand distinct CDR3 sequences listed, around 20% are singletons. V and J are TRBV5-1 and TRBJ2-1, with 13 bases identical to TRBD2. This receptor was taken from a male donor with ankylosing spondylitis. The specimen was blood, either unsorted or a sorted T cell fraction (not recorded which). In nucleotides, the CDR3 is TGCGCCAGCAGCCTCGGGACTAGCGGGAAGCCCTACAATGAGCAGTTCTTC. Translated: CASSLGTSGKPYNEQFF.